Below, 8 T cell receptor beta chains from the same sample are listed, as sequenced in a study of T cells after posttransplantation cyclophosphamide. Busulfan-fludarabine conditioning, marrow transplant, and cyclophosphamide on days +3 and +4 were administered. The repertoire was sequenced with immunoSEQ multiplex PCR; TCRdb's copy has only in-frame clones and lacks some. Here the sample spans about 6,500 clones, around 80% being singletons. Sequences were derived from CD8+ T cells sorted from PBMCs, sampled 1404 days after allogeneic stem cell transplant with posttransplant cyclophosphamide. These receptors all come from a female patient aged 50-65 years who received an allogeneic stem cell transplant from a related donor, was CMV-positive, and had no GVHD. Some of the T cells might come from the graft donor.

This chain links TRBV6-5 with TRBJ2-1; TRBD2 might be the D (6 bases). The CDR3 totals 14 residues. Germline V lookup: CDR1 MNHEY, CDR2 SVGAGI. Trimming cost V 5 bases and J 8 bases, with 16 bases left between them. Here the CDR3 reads CASSRPGGVDEQFF. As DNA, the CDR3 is TGTGCCAGCAGTCGGCCCGGAGGGGTCGATGAGCAGTTCTTC.

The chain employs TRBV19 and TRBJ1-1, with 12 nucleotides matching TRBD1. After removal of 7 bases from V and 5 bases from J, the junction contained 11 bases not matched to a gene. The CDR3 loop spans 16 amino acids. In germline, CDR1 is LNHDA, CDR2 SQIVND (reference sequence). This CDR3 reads CASTPGQGALGTEAFF. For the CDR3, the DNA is TGTGCCAGTACCCCGGGACAGGGGGCTCTCGGAACTGAAGCTTTCTTT.

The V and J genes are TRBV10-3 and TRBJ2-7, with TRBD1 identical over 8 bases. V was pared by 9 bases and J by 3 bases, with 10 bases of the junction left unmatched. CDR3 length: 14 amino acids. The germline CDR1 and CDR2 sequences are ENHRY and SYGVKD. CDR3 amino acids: CAIQALDRDYEQYF. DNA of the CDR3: TGTGCCATACAGGCGTTGGACAGGGACTACGAGCAGTACTTC.

The CDR3 protein is CASSQDSGGGGNIQYF. The DNA for the CDR3 is TGCGCCAGCAGCCAAGATTCGGGAGGTGGGGGAAACATTCAGTACTTC. The chain carries TRBV4-3 and TRBJ2-4, with 7 bases fitting TRBD2. CDR3 length: 16 residues. The J segment lost 6 bases and the V segment lost 0 bases, leaving 8 bases of the junction unmatched. CDR1 is LGHNA, CDR2 YSLEER, per germline.

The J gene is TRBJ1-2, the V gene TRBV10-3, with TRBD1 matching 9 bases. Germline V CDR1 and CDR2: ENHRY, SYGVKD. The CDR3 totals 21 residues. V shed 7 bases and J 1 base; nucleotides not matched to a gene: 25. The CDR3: CAINTRDRVSYGPESNYGYTF. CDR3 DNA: TGTGCCATCAACACCCGGGACAGGGTATCTTACGGCCCTGAAAGTAACTATGGCTACACCTTC.

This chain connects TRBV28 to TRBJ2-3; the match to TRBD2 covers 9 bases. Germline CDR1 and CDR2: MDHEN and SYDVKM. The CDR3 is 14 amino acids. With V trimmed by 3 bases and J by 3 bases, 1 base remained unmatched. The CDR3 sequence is CASSFLAGTDTQYF. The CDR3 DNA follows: TGTGCCAGCAGTTTTCTAGCGGGAACAGATACGCAGTATTTT.

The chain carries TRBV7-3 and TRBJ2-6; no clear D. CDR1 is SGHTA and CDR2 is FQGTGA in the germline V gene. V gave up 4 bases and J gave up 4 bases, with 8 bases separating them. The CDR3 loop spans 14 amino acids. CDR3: CASSSLRGANVLTF. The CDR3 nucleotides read TGTGCCAGCAGCTCACTCCGGGGGGCCAACGTCCTGACTTTC.

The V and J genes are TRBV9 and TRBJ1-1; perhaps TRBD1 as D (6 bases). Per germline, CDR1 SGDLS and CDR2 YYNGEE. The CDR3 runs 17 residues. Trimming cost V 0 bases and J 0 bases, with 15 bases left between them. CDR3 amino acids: CASSVDPLRGVNTEAFF. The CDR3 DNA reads TGTGCCAGCAGCGTAGACCCTCTCAGGGGAGTGAACACTGAAGCTTTCTTT.